This T cell receptor (beta chain) derives from a study of Graves' ophthalmopathy and Graves' hyperthyroidism. About the study: Stable hyperthyroid donors showed no ophthalmopathy during 18 months follow-up.

The table lists this clonotype with a few counts. CDR3 length equals 15 residues. J gave up 4 bases and V 5 bases, and 10 bases lay outside the gene matches. Per germline, CDR1 SEHNR and CDR2 FQNEAQ (reference sequence). RNA transcripts served as template for amplifying TCR beta CDR3 sequences. Investigators did first-round RT-PCR with HTBI primers, then second-round multiplex PCR. TCRdb processed the multiplex PCR reads anew with MiXCR; each CDR3 protein has one entry. The sample has around 1,200,000 distinct CDR3 sequences, roughly 35% seen once. Newly diagnosed hyperthyroidism donors, aged 18 to 65, duration under 2 months.

Specimen: peripheral blood or thyroid tissue (not recorded which). This rearrangement joins TRBV7-9 to TRBJ2-7; 8 positions match TRBD1. This sequence was found in an adult man with Graves' hyperthyroidism. CDR3 residues: CASSVVGQGGYEQYF. The CDR3 nucleotides are TGTGCCAGCAGCGTTGTAGGACAGGGCGGGTACGAGCAGTACTTC.